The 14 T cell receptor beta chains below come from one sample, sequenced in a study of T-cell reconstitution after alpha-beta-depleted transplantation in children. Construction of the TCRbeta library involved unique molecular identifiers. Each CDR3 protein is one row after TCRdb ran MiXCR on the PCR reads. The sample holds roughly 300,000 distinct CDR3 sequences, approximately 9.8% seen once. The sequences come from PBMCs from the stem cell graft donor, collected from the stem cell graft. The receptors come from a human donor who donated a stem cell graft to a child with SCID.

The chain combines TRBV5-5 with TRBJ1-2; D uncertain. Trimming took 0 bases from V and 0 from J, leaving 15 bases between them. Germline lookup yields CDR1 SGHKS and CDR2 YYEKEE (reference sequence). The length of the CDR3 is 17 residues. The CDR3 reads CASSLDPRPPANYGYTF. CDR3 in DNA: TGTGCCAGCAGCTTGGACCCTCGGCCCCCAGCTAACTATGGCTACACCTTC.

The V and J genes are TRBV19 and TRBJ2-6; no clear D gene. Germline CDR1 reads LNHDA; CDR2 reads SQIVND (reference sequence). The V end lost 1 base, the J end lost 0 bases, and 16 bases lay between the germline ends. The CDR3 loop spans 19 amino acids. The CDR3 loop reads CASSIAPGRRSSGANVLTF. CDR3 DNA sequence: TGTGCCAGTAGTATAGCACCAGGACGTCGGAGCTCTGGGGCCAACGTCCTGACTTTC.

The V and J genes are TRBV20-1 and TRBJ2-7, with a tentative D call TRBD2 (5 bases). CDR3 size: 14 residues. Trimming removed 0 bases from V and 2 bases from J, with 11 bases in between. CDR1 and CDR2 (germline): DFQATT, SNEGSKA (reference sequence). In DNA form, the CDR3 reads TGCAGTGCTAGAGATCCCCCCGGGGCCTACGAGCAGTACTTC. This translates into CSARDPPGAYEQYF.

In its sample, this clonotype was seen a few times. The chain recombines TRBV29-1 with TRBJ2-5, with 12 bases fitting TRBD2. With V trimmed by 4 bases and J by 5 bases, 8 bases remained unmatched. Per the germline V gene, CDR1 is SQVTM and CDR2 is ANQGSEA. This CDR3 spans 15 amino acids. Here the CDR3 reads CSVGLAGDEGETQYF. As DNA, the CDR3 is TGCAGCGTTGGACTAGCGGGGGATGAGGGGGAGACCCAGTACTTC.

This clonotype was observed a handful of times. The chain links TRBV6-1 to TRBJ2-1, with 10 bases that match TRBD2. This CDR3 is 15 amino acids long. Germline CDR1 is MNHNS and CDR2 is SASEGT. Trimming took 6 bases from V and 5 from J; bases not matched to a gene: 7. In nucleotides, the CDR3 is TGTGCCAGCAGCCGTAGCGGGGGGCGAAACAATGAGCAGTTCTTC. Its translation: CASSRSGGRNNEQFF.

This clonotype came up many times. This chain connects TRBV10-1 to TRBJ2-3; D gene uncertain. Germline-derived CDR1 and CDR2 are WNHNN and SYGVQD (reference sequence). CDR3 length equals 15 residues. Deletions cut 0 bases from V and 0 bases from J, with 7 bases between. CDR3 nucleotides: TGCGCCAGCAGTGAGTCTCGTTCGAGCACAGATACGCAGTATTTT. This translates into CASSESRSSTDTQYF.

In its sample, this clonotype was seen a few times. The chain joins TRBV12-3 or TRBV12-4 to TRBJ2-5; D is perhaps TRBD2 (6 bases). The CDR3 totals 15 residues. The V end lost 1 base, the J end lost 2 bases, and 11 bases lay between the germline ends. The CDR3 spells CASSLGGTQQETQYF. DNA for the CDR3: TGTGCCAGCAGTTTAGGCGGGACCCAGCAAGAGACCCAGTACTTC.

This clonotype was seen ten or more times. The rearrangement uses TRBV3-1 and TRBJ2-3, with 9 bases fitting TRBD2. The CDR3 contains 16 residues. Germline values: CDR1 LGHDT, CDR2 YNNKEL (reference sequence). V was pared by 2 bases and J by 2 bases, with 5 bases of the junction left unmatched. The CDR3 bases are TGTGCCAGCAGCCAACTAGCGGGGAGAAACACAGATACGCAGTATTTT. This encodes CASSQLAGRNTDTQYF.

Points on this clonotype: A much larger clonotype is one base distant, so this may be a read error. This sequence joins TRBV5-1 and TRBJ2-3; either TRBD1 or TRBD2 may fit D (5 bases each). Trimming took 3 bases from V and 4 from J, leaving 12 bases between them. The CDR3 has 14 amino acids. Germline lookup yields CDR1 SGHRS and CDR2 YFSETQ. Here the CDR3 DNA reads TGCGCCAGCAGCTACAGGACTCACGCAGATACGCAGTATTTT. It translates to CASSYRTHADTQYF.

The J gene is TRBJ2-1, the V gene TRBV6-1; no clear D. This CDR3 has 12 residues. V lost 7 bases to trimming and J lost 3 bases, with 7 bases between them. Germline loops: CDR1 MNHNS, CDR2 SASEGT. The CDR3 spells CASTVGYNEQFF. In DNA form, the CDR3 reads TGTGCCAGCACGGTCGGCTACAATGAGCAGTTCTTC.

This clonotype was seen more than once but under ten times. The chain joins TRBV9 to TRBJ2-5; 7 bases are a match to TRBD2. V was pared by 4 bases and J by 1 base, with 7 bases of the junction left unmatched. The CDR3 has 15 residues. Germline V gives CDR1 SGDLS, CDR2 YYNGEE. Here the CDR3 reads CASSPLRLAQETQYF. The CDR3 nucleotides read TGTGCCAGCAGCCCCCTCCGACTAGCCCAAGAGACCCAGTACTTC.

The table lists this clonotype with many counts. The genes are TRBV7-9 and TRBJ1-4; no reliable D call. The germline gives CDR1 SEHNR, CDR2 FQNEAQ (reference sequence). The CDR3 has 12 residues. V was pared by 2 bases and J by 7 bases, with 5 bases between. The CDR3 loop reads CASSLLSEKLFF. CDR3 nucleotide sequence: TGTGCCAGCAGCTTACTAAGTGAAAAACTGTTTTTT.

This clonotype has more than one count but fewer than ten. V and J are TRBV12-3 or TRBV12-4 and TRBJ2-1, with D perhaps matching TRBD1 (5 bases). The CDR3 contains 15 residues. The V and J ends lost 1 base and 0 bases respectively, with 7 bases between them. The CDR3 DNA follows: TGTGCCAGCAGTTTAGGACAGCCCTCCTACAATGAGCAGTTCTTC. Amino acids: CASSLGQPSYNEQFF.

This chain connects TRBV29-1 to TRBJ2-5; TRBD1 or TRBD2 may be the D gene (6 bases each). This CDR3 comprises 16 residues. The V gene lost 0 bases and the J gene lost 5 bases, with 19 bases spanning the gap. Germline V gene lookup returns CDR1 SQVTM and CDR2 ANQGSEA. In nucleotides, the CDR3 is TGCAGCGTTGAAGATCTTGACGGGGGCACCGGGGAGACCCAGTACTTC. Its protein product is CSVEDLDGGTGETQYF. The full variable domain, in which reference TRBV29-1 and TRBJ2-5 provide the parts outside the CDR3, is SAVISQKPSRDICQRGTSLTIQCQVDSQVTMMFWYRQQPGQSLTLIATANQGSEATYESGFVIDKFPISRPNLTFSTLTVSNMSPEDSSIYLCSVEDLDGGTGETQYFGPGTRLLVL.